This T cell receptor (beta chain) was identified in a study of cytomegalovirus exposure and HLA in healthy donors. About the study: Assignment to the Caucasian-associated ancestry cluster applied to less than 85% of the roughly 420 genotyped donors.

Whole-study findings and limits: Certain sequence variants were highly shared and formed a cluster, and this cluster was likely a sequencing artifact. The authors enumerated some 160 TCR beta chains as linked to cytomegalovirus.

A note on this clone: Its target is unknown.

Unmatched junction bases numbered 0, after V lost 0 bases and J lost 2 bases. Germline lookup yields CDR1 SGHDT and CDR2 YYEEEE. This CDR3 spans 15 amino acids. Donors consisted of healthy bone marrow donors. This PCR relied on a set of 60 Vbeta primers and 13 Jbeta primers. Profiled with immunoSEQ multiplex PCR; TCRdb holds only in-frame clones, not every one. In the table there are around 200,000 clones, just under 75% of which are singletons. The J gene is TRBJ2-7, the V gene TRBV5-6, with TRBD1 matching 12 bases. This clonotype was sampled from a young man in good health and CMV-seropositive. The sample consisted of PBMCs. DNA for the CDR3: TGTGCCAGCAGCTTGGGGGACAGGGGGCCCTACGAGCAGTACTTC. This translates into CASSLGDRGPYEQYF. The variable domain in full, completed from reference TRBV5-6 and TRBJ2-7, reads DAGVTQSPTHLIKTRGQQVTLRCSPKSGHDTVSWYQQALGQGPQFIFQYYEEEERQRGNFPDRFSGHQFPNYSSELNVNALLLGDSALYLCASSLGDRGPYEQYFGPGTRLTVT.